This T cell receptor beta chain emerged from a study of cytomegalovirus exposure and HLA in healthy donors. Study-wide results and limits: The study designated around 150 TCR beta chains cytomegalovirus-associated. The tendency of first-cohort TCR clusters to co-occur in the roughly 120 validation repertoires was identified by a subsequent analysis.

Regarding this clone: What it recognizes is unknown.

Assay: immunoSEQ multiplex PCR; the TCRdb copy retains only in-frame clones and omits some. The table shows approximately 65,000 clones, with around 97% occurring only once. The V end was cut by 2 bases, the J end by 6 bases, with 10 bases between. CDR3 length: 13 amino acids. Germline assignment: CDR1 SGHTA and CDR2 FQGNSA. This TCR came from a man aged 18 to 29 in good health and CMV-seronegative. The chain recombines TRBV7-2 with TRBJ1-2; D is unresolved. Sequencing was carried out using PBMCs. CDR3 DNA sequence: TGTGCCAGCAGCTTATTCCCGGGAGATGGCTACACCTTC. It yields the protein CASSLFPGDGYTF.